Sequencing of this TCR beta chain was carried out in a study of T cells in Graves' hyperthyroidism and ophthalmopathy (dated by TCRdb to the late 2010s). A note on the overall study: Peripheral blood samples were taken at the time of initial diagnosis, prior to any treatment. To identify TCR V-J signatures that set the groups apart, the researchers used a discovery cohort of more than 95 patients, made up of around 42 with Graves' ophthalmopathy and about 59 with stable Graves' hyperthyroidism. An independent validation cohort of 18 to 20 hyperthyroidism patients and over 15 patients who later progressed to ophthalmopathy tested prospective prediction of ophthalmopathy. The 85 to 100 discovery patients were randomly split 7:3 into training and test sets. In addition, the study compared T-cell repertoires in thyroid tissue and in blood from six Graves' hyperthyroidism patients. Once sampling was done, hyperthyroidism patients were given methimazole at a starting dose of 30 mg daily, whereas ophthalmopathy patients were given high-dose intravenous methylprednisolone. TCR Vbeta CDR3 sequencing of approximately 140 peripheral blood samples (approximately 44 ophthalmopathy, under 80 hyperthyroidism and approximately 17 progressor patients) is reported in the paper. Overall study outcomes, separate from this receptor: In validation, the model predicted progression to ophthalmopathy with 65% to 71% sensitivity and less than 80% specificity, a median of roughly seven months before onset. Most expanded thyroid clonotypes (frequency above 0.001) were also found in blood, which suggests that blood repertoires may mirror thyroid immune responses. Ophthalmopathy was separated from stable hyperthyroidism by a 13 V-J signature model, with 85% to 90% sensitivity and roughly 81% specificity obtained in cross-validation and 80%/75% obtained in testing. Sample size was not statistically predetermined, and investigators were not blinded to group allocation.

Stable Graves' hyperthyroidism was defined as the absence of progression to ophthalmopathy over 18 months of follow-up. The hyperthyroidism patients were between 18 and 65 years old and newly diagnosed, with a disease duration of less than 2 months. The study excluded patients with uncontrolled infections, other autoimmune diseases, pregnancy or lactation. Clinical symptoms, serum thyroxine and TRAb, thyroid ultrasound, and orbital computed tomography formed the basis for the diagnoses. PBMCs were isolated from around 10 ml of fresh peripheral blood by Ficoll-Paque density gradient centrifugation. Total RNA was extracted with Trizol reagent, and quality was checked on an Agilent 2100 Bioanalyzer. Amplification of TCR beta CDR3 regions was carried out from RNA transcripts. The first round of RT-PCR for the TCR CDR3 was performed with the HTBI primer set and the Qiagen OneStep RT-PCR kit. Libraries were constructed in a second round of multiplex PCR, after which size selection and purification were performed. Libraries were sequenced paired-end with 100 bp reads on an Illumina HiSeq2000. Under the source paper's analysis protocol: Raw data were processed with SOAPnuke, discarding reads with adapters, uncalled bases, mean Phred below 15, or no exact constant-primer or identifier match. COPE v1.2.5 was used to merge high-quality paired reads, and clonotypes were defined as unique nucleotide sequences. MiTCR v1.1 was used to align the clonotypes against IMGT TRBV, TRBD and TRBJ reference segments. Analysis was restricted to V-J combinations with a frequency above 0.0001, which covered about 99% of repertoires. The TCS score was defined as the ratio of F50 (clonal expansion) to E x V (chaos), calculated using BLOSUM62-based TCRdist between CDR3 peptides within each V-J. Welch's t-statistics and random forest reduced some 510 V-J features to about 12, which were used in a naive Bayes classifier (R e1071). TCRdb reran the public reads through fastp at Q25 and MiXCR, keeping productive beta chains. Entries that share a CDR3 protein sequence are merged under the most common genes and DNA. Clone size and V and J calls follow TCRdb, not the original study. The sample profile shows about 420,000 distinct CDR3 sequences; around 16% of them were found once. Approximately 7.5% of the sample lies in the top ten.

The CDR3 measures 12 amino acids from cysteine to phenylalanine. Of the read, only the CDR3 DNA is kept; its 36 bases are in frame from base 1. From the germline V gene, CDR1 is SNHLY and CDR2 is FYNNEI. At the junction V is shortened by 6 bases and J by 11 bases, with 14 bases in between. Points on this clonotype: What this receptor recognizes is not known. No base quality values were provided; no much bigger clone lies one nucleotide off.

Source material: blood. This TCR was sampled from a woman in her late teens or twenties with Graves' hyperthyroidism. The receptor chain draws on TRBV2 and TRBJ2-4; no D gene can be assigned with confidence. The DNA is as follows: TGTGCCAGCAGCGTAGTTAATGGGGTTCAGTACTTC. It translates as CASSVVNGVQYF.